The sequence of this T cell receptor beta chain was determined in a study of T cells in tumors after PD-1 blockade (dated by TCRdb to between 2017 and 2020). About the investigation overall: Prior checkpoint blockade, systemic immunosuppressant use, and recent radiotherapy or other anti-cancer therapy within 4 weeks were grounds for patient exclusion. Patients received pembrolizumab 200 mg every 3 weeks or cemiplimab 350 mg every 2 weeks. While on anti-PD-1 treatment, some of the patients also continued taking daily vismodegib 150 mg. On average, peripheral blood samples yielded 40,000 or so unique clonotypes and some 110,000 TCR templates (range roughly 24,679-257,772). Paired single-cell RNA and TCR sequencing was done in the study on site-matched tumors from patients with BCC or SCC, both before and after anti-PD-1 therapy. Bulk TCR sequencing was performed on more than nine peripheral blood samples from about five patients to compare blood and tumor clonotypes. RECIST version 1.1 was used to assess clinical response. The full study reports these points: The source of novel T cell clones was not identified and could include lymphoid organs or rare unexpanded clones within the tumor or its periphery. Around 43% of tumor TCR clonotypes were found in blood, and some novel exhausted tumor clones appeared in pre-treatment blood, suggesting peripheral recruitment.

From the germline V gene (reference sequence), CDR1 is MNHEY and CDR2 is SMNVEV. After removal of 5 bases from V and 10 bases from J, the junction retains 14 bases not matched to a gene. From the cysteine through the phenylalanine, the CDR3 covers 16 amino acids. CDR3 DNA is the only sequence kept; it has 48 bases, read in frame from the first base. Interpreted using the paper, the time point label stands for: before anti-PD-1 therapy. Genomic DNA extracted from tumor biopsies or peripheral blood was used for bulk TCRbeta sequencing, with input ranging from roughly 616 ng to 6,004 ng. Histologically proven advanced or metastatic basal or squamous cell carcinoma was present in all patients, all of whom were poor candidates for surgical resection. Of the approximately 10 patients making up the basal cell carcinoma cohort, 7 to 9 underwent bulk tumor TCR sequencing. Remarks on this clone: The target of this receptor is not known. Base-call qualities are not available, and no considerably larger clone is one nucleotide away.

The immunoSEQ platform was used for deep TCRbeta sequencing. The authors' pipeline ran thus. Only productive rearrangements were exported from the immunoSEQ Analyzer for downstream analysis. T cell phenotypes were assigned to bulk TCRbeta clonotypes by matching to single-cell RNA+TCR-seq clones sharing the same TCRbeta sequence. Using bulk TCR sequencing data, clone enrichment in tumor was calculated by dividing a clone's tumor frequency by the same clone's PBMC frequency. GLIPH was used to sort TCRs into specificity groups, which are clusters of distinct TCRs that likely recognize common antigens through shared CDR3 motifs. Not all clones reach the TCRdb copy of this immuneACCESS table, which keeps in-frame sequences only. Checked studies attribute under half of the gap to unresolved V genes and leave the rest unexplained. V and J calls and clone size are given by that table; D and trimming were obtained from the DNA. Counted in this sample were about 59,000 clones; about four fifths of them appeared once. The top ten clonotypes cover around an eighth of the sample.

The material was PBMCs, obtained before anti-PD-1 treatment. This clonotype was obtained from a human donor with basal cell carcinoma. This chain joins TRBV27 to TRBJ1-4, with 9 bases in between that match TRBD1. The CDR3 has the sequence CASSPRPDRGGGKLFF. Here is the DNA: TGTGCCAGCAGTCCACGCCCGGACAGGGGAGGAGGAAAACTGTTTTTT.